The 14 T cell receptor beta chains reported below all come from one sample, sequenced in a study of shared clonotypes between healthy human individuals. TCRdb keeps only in-frame clones here, not all; method: immunoSEQ multiplex PCR. The table has roughly 1 million clones, more than 60% seen once. Sequences were obtained from memory CD4+ T cells sorted from blood. This sample's subset: CD45RA-negative fraction. These receptors came from a man in his late teens or twenties in good health.

V gene TRBV6-4 combines with J gene TRBJ1-1; D may be TRBD1 (5 bases). V was pared by 0 bases and J by 13 bases, with 12 bases between. The germline gives CDR1 MRHNA, CDR2 SNTAGT. The CDR3 totals 12 residues. CDR3 amino acids: CASSDSKGLDFF. The CDR3 DNA is TGTGCCAGCAGTGACTCGAAGGGGTTAGATTTCTTT.

Notes on this clone: Other DNA sequences within the sample encode an identical CDR3. The genes are TRBV18 and TRBJ2-2; 7 nucleotides align to TRBD1. The CDR3 runs to 15 residues. Looked up from germline, CDR1 is KGHSH and CDR2 is LQKENI. V was clipped by 3 bases and J by 0 bases; unmatched bases: 1. The CDR3 DNA reads as TGTGCCAGCTCACCCGGGACAGCGAACACCGGGGAGCTGTTTTTT. Translated, it gives CASSPGTANTGELFF.

The rearrangement uses TRBV7-9 and TRBJ2-5, with TRBD1 as a possible D gene (6 bases). The CDR3 loop spans 13 amino acids. CDR1 is SEHNR, CDR2 FQNEAQ, per germline (reference sequence). V lost 6 bases and J lost 5, with 13 bases in between. CDR3 nucleotide sequence: TGTGCCAGCAGACCCACAGGGTTGGAGACCCAGTACTTC. Its protein product is CASRPTGLETQYF.

The chain joins TRBV11-2 to TRBJ1-6, with a possible D match to TRBD1 (5 bases). Germline values: CDR1 SGHAT, CDR2 FQNNGV. The V end lost 5 bases, the J end lost 11 bases, and 22 bases lay between the germline ends. The CDR3 consists of 16 residues. CDR3: CASSTQGFMDYAPLHF. DNA of the CDR3: TGTGCCAGCAGCACTCAGGGATTTATGGATTATGCACCCCTCCACTTT.

In its sample, this clone was seen once. J is TRBJ1-2 and V is TRBV2; no reliable D call. Germline V CDR1 and CDR2: SNHLY, FYNNEI. V was clipped by 6 bases and J by 5 bases, with 13 bases between them. The CDR3 extends over 13 amino acids. The CDR3 region has the DNA TGTGCCAGCAGAGCAAACCCGGGATATGGCTACACCTTC. Amino acid sequence: CASRANPGYGYTF.

The chain joins TRBV11-2 to TRBJ1-4, with 8 bases lining up with TRBD1. Looked up from germline, CDR1 is SGHAT and CDR2 is FQNNGV. V was clipped by 0 bases and J by 8 bases; unmatched bases: 5. The CDR3 extends over 15 amino acids. CDR3 loop: CASSLDGTGKEKLFF. The CDR3 nucleotides are TGTGCCAGCAGCTTAGATGGGACAGGAAAAGAAAAACTGTTTTTT.

V usage is TRBV10-1 and J usage is TRBJ2-5; 7 bases agree with TRBD2. The CDR3 loop spans 14 amino acids. V shed 11 bases, J shed 5 bases, and the junction held 14 bases outside the gene matches. Germline V gives CDR1 WNHNN, CDR2 SYGVQD (reference sequence). The CDR3 sequence: CALTGRAGWETQYF. In DNA, the CDR3 is TGCGCCCTCACGGGGAGGGCTGGATGGGAGACCCAGTACTTC.

This clone appeared a few times. The chain combines TRBV6-1 with TRBJ2-2, with a possible D match to TRBD1 (5 bases). The CDR3 loop spans 13 amino acids. Trimming shortened V by 5 bases and J by 1 base, and 5 bases separated the two germline ends. Germline V gives CDR1 MNHNS, CDR2 SASEGT. CDR3 sequence reads: CASSTGNTGELFF. The CDR3 DNA follows: TGTGCCAGCAGTACAGGGAACACCGGGGAGCTGTTTTTT.

V is TRBV28 and J is TRBJ2-7; D gene ambiguous. CDR3 length: 13 amino acids. CDR1 is MDHEN, CDR2 SYDVKM, per germline. Trimming removed 5 bases at V and 2 bases at J, with 10 bases between. The CDR3 is CASSSAPTYEQYF. The CDR3 coding sequence is TGTGCCAGCAGTAGCGCCCCCACCTACGAGCAGTACTTC. The variable domain in full, completed from reference TRBV28 and TRBJ2-7, reads DVKVTQSSRYLVKRTGEKVFLECVQDMDHENMFWYRQDPGLGLRLIYFSYDVKMKEKGDIPEGYSVSREKKERFSLILESASTNQTSMYLCASSSAPTYEQYFGPGTRLTVT.

This clone was seen only a few times. The CDR3 region has the DNA TGTGCCAGCAGCGAGGCTCCACACACCGGGGAGCTGTTTTTT. Encoded protein: CASSEAPHTGELFF. The chain uses TRBV9 and TRBJ2-2; D remains ambiguous. Germline CDR1 SGDLS, CDR2 YYNGEE. The V gene lost 3 bases and the J gene lost 3 bases, with 9 bases spanning the gap. The CDR3 loop spans 14 amino acids.

The genes are TRBV7-8 and TRBJ1-6; D remains unclear. Trimming cost V 1 base and J 6 bases, with 13 bases left between them. CDR3 length: 16 residues. Looked up from germline, CDR1 is SGHVS and CDR2 is FQNEAQ. The CDR3 sequence: CASSLDRPEVNSPLHF. DNA for the CDR3: TGTGCCAGCAGCTTAGATCGGCCCGAGGTTAATTCACCCCTCCACTTT.

This chain joins TRBV9 and TRBJ1-2, with D possibly being TRBD1 (5 bases). CDR1 is SGDLS and CDR2 is YYNGEE in the germline V gene. The CDR3 contains 14 residues. Trimming removed 0 bases at V and 6 bases at J, with 12 bases between. The CDR3 bases are TGTGCCAGCAGCGTAGCTACCACAGGCGATGGCTACACCTTC. Translated, it gives CASSVATTGDGYTF.

Concerning this clone: The sample holds other DNA sequences that translate to the same CDR3. The rearrangement uses TRBV7-9 and TRBJ1-1, with D perhaps matching TRBD1 (5 bases). The CDR3 covers 14 residues. The germline gives CDR1 SEHNR, CDR2 FQNEAQ (reference sequence). V gave up 0 bases and J gave up 5 bases, with 10 bases separating them. The DNA of the CDR3 is TGTGCCAGCAGCTTAGCTCAGGGTGGGACTGAAGCTTTCTTT. As protein: CASSLAQGGTEAFF.

The chain uses TRBV19 and TRBJ2-7; D perhaps matches TRBD1 (7 bases). The germline V gene has CDR1 LNHDA and CDR2 SQIVND (reference sequence). V was pared by 5 bases and J by 1 base, with 12 bases between. CDR3 size: 14 residues. CDR3 DNA sequence: TGTGCCAGTAGTGGGCGGGACAGTTCCTACGAGCAGTACTTC. Translated: CASSGRDSSYEQYF.